Following are 17 T cell receptor beta chains from one sample sequenced in a study of identifying expanded T cells in peripheral blood. TCRdb keeps only in-frame clones here, not all; method: immunoSEQ multiplex PCR. The sample yields over 90,000 clones, approximately 90% seen once. Sequences were obtained from blood. Every receptor here comes from a person aged 18-69 years in good health.

As DNA, the CDR3 is TGTGCCAGCAGCCTCAGTGAAGGCGGGGAGCTGTTTTTT. Translation: CASSLSEGGELFF. This rearrangement joins TRBV5-5 to TRBJ2-2; no clear D gene. The germline gives CDR1 SGHKS, CDR2 YYEKEE (reference sequence). CDR3 length: 13 residues. V gave up 4 bases and J gave up 7 bases, with 11 bases separating them.

A single count supports this clone. This chain joins TRBV5-5 and TRBJ1-5; the D is unclear. Germline CDR1 reads SGHKS; CDR2 reads YYEKEE (reference sequence). The CDR3 loop spans 14 amino acids. V was clipped by 2 bases and J by 7 bases, with 13 bases between them. CDR3 sequence reads: CASSLGFGEQPQHF. DNA for the CDR3: TGTGCCAGCAGCTTAGGGTTCGGGGAACAGCCCCAGCATTTT.

The V gene is TRBV18, the J gene TRBJ2-2; either TRBD1 or TRBD2 may supply D (6 bases each). V lost 6 bases, J lost 1 base, and 12 bases lay in between. This CDR3 is built from 15 residues. Germline CDR1 is KGHSH and CDR2 is LQKENI. The CDR3 DNA reads TGTGCCAGCTCCCGAGGGGGACTGAACACCGGGGAGCTGTTTTTT. Protein: CASSRGGLNTGELFF.

The V and J genes are TRBV14 and TRBJ2-7; D might be TRBD1 or TRBD2, each matching 6 bases. The germline V gene has CDR1 SGHDN and CDR2 FVKESK. There are 12 residues in the CDR3. Trimming removed 8 bases at V and 6 bases at J, with 14 bases between. CDR3 nucleotide sequence: TGTGCCAGCGCCGGGGGCGGCGGCGAGCAGTACTTC. It translates to CASAGGGGEQYF.

The chain employs TRBV6-5 and TRBJ1-3; the D gene is possibly TRBD1 (5 bases). Germline lookup yields CDR1 MNHEY and CDR2 SVGAGI. The CDR3 has 16 residues. Trimming pared 0 bases from V and 0 bases from J, leaving 9 bases between. CDR3: CASSYSMGGSGNTIYF. The CDR3 DNA follows: TGTGCCAGCAGTTACTCGATGGGGGGCTCTGGAAACACCATATATTTT.

This clone has only a few counts. The chain recombines TRBV27 with TRBJ1-2; 7 bases are shared with TRBD1. Germline loops: CDR1 MNHEY, CDR2 SMNVEV (reference sequence). Germline trimming cut 7 bases from V and 8 bases from J; bases unmatched to any gene: 10. The CDR3 totals 13 residues. CDR3 DNA: TGTGCCAGCACCCGGACAGGCCGCTTGGGCTACACCTTC. This sequence encodes CASTRTGRLGYTF.

The chain is built from TRBV6-1 and TRBJ2-6, with D hard to call. V lost 4 bases, J lost 0 bases, and 7 bases lay in between. The CDR3 has 15 residues. CDR1 is MNHNS and CDR2 is SASEGT in the germline V gene. Written as DNA, the CDR3 is TGTGCCAGCAGTGTACAGCCCTCTGGGGCCAACGTCCTGACTTTC. It encodes CASSVQPSGANVLTF.

J is TRBJ1-4 and V is TRBV12-5, with 10 bases identical to TRBD1. The CDR3 contains 14 residues. V lost 3 bases to trimming and J lost 14 bases; unmatched junction nucleotides: 9. CDR1 and CDR2 (germline): LGHNT, FRNRAP. CDR3 nucleotide sequence: TGTGCTAGTGGTTTCGGGACAGGGGAACCAAAGCTGTTTTTT. As protein: CASGFGTGEPKLFF. The complete variable domain, with remaining parts taken from reference TRBV12-5 and TRBJ1-4, reads DARVTQTPRHKVTEMGQEVTMRCQPILGHNTVFWYRQTMMQGLELLAYFRNRAPLDDSGMPKDRFSAEMPDATLATLKIQPSEPRDSAVYFCASGFGTGEPKLFFGSGTQLSVL.

This chain links TRBV7-9 with TRBJ1-1, with D possibly TRBD1 on 5 matching bases. V lost 5 bases to trimming and J lost 0 bases, with 22 bases between them. Germline loops: CDR1 SEHNR, CDR2 FQNEAQ (reference sequence). The CDR3 runs to 18 residues. DNA of the CDR3: TGTGCCAGCAGCCCCCCCGGAGTACGGGGGATCATGAACACTGAAGCTTTCTTT. It is translated as CASSPPGVRGIMNTEAFF.

This chain links TRBV21-1 with TRBJ2-3; the table's D call TRBD2 went unverified against the DNA. TRBV21-1 is a known pseudogene. The CDR3 totals 16 residues. CDR3 nucleotides: TGTGCCAGCAGCAAAGAGGGAGCGGGGGTCACAGATACGCAGTATTTT. Its translation: CASSKEGAGVTDTQYF.

This clone was seen once. This chain links TRBV16 with TRBJ1-2, with 7 bases aligning to TRBD1. The CDR3 loop spans 16 amino acids. The J segment lost 3 bases and the V segment lost 5 bases, leaving 12 bases of the junction unmatched. Germline V gives CDR1 KGHSY, CDR2 FQNENV. The chain's CDR3 is CASSRDSLPADYGYTF. Written as DNA, the CDR3 is TGTGCCAGCAGCAGGGACAGCCTACCTGCTGACTATGGCTACACCTTC.

The rearrangement uses TRBV6-1 and TRBJ1-4; TRBD1 might be the D (6 bases). This CDR3 has 15 amino acids. The germline V gene has CDR1 MNHNS and CDR2 SASEGT. V lost 5 bases and J lost 3, with 13 bases in between. The CDR3 protein is CASSMWGGSNEKLFF. CDR3 DNA sequence: TGTGCCAGCAGTATGTGGGGGGGCTCTAATGAAAAACTGTTTTTT.

V and J are TRBV6-6 and TRBJ1-6, with TRBD1 as a possible D gene (5 bases). CDR1 is MNHNY and CDR2 is SVGAGI in the germline V gene (reference sequence). V was pared by 0 bases and J by 7 bases, with 10 bases between. The CDR3 length is 15 residues. The chain's CDR3 is CASSYSGGYNSPLHF. The CDR3 region has the DNA TGTGCCAGCAGTTACTCGGGGGGTTACAATTCACCCCTCCACTTT.

Details on this clone: Mismatch with germline at one junction end may stem from a read error. The chain carries TRBV7-2 and TRBJ2-3; D is possibly TRBD1 or TRBD2 (5 bases each). Germline CDR1 is SGHTA and CDR2 is FQGNSA. The CDR3 is made up of 11 amino acids. The CDR3 region has the DNA TGTGCCAGCAGCCGACCGGGACCCCCCCTTTTT. Translated: CASSRPGPPLF.

The chain carries TRBV10-1 and TRBJ1-2; D is uncertain. The CDR3 contains 10 residues. V was shortened by 7 bases and J by 2 bases, with 2 bases between the two germline ends. CDR1 is WNHNN, CDR2 SYGVQD, per germline (reference sequence). The CDR3 loop is CASINYGYTF. The DNA for the CDR3 is TGCGCCAGCATCAACTATGGCTACACCTTC.

The V and J genes are TRBV12-2 and TRBJ1-5; the table assigns TRBD1, which was not confirmed against the DNA. TRBV12-2 is classified as a pseudogene. This CDR3 spans 18 amino acids. The chain's CDR3 is CASRLARGGTGNNQPQHF. Written as DNA, the CDR3 is TGTGCAAGTCGCTTAGCAAGGGGAGGGACAGGCAACAATCAGCCCCAGCATTTT.

The rearrangement uses TRBV6-5 and TRBJ2-1, with 10 bases matching TRBD2. Germline trimming cut 7 bases from V and 8 bases from J; bases unmatched to any gene: 11. The CDR3 loop spans 15 amino acids. CDR1 is MNHEY, CDR2 SVGAGI, per germline. The CDR3 here is CASTLSGGAWDEQFF. In DNA, the CDR3 is TGTGCCAGCACCCTAAGCGGGGGGGCCTGGGATGAGCAGTTCTTC.